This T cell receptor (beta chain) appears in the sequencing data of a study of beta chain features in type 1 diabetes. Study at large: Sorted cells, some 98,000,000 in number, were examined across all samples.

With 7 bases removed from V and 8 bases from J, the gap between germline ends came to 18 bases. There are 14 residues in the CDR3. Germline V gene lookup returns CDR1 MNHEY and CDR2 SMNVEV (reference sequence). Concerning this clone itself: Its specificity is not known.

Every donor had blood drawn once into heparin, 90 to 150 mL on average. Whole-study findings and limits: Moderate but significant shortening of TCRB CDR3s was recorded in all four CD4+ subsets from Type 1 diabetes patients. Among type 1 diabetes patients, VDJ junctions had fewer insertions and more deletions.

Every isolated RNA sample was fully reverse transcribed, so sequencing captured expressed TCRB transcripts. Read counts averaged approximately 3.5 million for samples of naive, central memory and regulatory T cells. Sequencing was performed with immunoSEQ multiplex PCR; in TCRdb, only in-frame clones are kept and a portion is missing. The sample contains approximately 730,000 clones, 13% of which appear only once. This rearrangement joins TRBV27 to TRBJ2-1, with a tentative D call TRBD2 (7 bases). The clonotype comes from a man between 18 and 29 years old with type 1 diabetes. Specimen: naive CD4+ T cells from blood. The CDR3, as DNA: TGTGCCAGCAAGGGGGACTACCCTAAGGATGAGCAGTTCTTC. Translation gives CASKGDYPKDEQFF.